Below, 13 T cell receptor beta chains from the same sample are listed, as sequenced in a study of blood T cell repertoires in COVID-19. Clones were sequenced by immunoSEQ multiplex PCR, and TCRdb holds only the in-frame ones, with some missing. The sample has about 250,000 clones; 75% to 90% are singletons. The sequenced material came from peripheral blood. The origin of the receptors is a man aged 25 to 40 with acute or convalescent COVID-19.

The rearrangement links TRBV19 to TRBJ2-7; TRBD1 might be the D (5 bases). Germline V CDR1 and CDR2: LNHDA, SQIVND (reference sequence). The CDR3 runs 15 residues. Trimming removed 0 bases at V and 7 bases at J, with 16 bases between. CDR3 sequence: CASSIDLGQSWEQYF. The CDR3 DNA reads TGTGCCAGTAGTATAGATCTCGGACAATCTTGGGAGCAGTACTTC. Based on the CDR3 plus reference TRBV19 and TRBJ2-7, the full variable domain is DGGITQSPKYLFRKEGQNVTLSCEQNLNHDAMYWYRQDPGQGLRLIYYSQIVNDFQKGDIAEGYSVSREKKESFPLTVTSAQKNPTAFYLCASSIDLGQSWEQYFGPGTRLTVT.

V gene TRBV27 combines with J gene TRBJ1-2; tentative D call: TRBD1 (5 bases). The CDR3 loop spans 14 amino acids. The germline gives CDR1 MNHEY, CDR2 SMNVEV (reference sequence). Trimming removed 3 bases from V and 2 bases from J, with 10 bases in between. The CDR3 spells CASSFRQRNYGYTF. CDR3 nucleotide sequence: TGTGCCAGCAGTTTCCGACAGAGGAACTATGGCTACACCTTC.

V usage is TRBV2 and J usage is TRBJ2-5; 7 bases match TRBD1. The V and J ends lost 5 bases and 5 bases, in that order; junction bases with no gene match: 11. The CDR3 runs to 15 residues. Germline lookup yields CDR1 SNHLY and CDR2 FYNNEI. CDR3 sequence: CASSKGDRDLETQYF. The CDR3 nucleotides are TGTGCCAGCAGTAAAGGAGACAGGGATTTGGAGACCCAGTACTTC.

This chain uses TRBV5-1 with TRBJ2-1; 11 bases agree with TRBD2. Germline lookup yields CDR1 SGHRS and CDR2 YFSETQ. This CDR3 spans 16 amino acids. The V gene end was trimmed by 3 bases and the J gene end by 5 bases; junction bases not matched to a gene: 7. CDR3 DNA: TGCGCCAGCAGCTCGGGAACTAGCGGGAGTAACAATGAGCAGTTCTTC. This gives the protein CASSSGTSGSNNEQFF.

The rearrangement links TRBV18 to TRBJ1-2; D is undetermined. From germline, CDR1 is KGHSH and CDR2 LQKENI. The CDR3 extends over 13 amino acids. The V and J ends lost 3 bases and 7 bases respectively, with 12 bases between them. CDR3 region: CASSPGQVGGYTF. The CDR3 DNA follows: TGTGCCAGCTCACCTGGGCAGGTGGGTGGCTACACCTTC.

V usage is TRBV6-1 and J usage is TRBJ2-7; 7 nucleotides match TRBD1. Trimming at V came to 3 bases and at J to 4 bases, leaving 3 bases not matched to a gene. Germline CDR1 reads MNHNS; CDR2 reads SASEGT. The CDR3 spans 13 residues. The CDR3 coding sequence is TGTGCCAGCAGTGAGAGGGACAGTTACGAGCAGTACTTC. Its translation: CASSERDSYEQYF.

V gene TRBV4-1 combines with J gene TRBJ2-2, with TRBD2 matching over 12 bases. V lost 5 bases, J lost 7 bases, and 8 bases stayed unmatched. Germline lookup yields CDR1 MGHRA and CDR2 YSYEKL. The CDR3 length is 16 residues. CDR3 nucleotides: TGCGCCAGCAGCTCCCGGACTAGCGGGAAGAGCGGGGAGCTGTTTTTT. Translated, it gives CASSSRTSGKSGELFF.

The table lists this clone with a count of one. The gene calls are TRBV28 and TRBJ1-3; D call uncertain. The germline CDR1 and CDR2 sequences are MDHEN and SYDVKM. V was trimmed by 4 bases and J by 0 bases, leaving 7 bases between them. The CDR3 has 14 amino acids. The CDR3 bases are TGTGCCAGCAGTTCCACCAGCTCTGGAAACACCATATATTTT. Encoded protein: CASSSTSSGNTIYF.

The CDR3 DNA follows: TGTGCCAGCAGCTCCGGGACAGGGAGGCAGCCCCAGCATTTT. Protein sequence: CASSSGTGRQPQHF. The V gene is TRBV5-6, the J gene TRBJ1-5, with TRBD1 matching 9 bases. Germline values: CDR1 SGHDT, CDR2 YYEEEE. With 3 bases clipped from V and 7 bases from J, the junction kept 5 bases outside the gene matches. The CDR3 totals 14 residues.

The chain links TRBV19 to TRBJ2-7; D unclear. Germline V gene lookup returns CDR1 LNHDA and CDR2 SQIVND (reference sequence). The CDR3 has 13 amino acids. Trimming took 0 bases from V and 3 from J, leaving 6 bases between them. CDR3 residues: CASSIDNGYEQYF. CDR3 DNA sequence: TGTGCCAGTAGTATAGATAACGGCTACGAGCAGTACTTC.

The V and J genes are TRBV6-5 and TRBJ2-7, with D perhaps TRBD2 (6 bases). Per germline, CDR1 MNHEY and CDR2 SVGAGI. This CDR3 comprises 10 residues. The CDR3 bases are TGTGCTCACGGGAGCTACGAGCAGTACTTC. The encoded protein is CAHGSYEQYF.

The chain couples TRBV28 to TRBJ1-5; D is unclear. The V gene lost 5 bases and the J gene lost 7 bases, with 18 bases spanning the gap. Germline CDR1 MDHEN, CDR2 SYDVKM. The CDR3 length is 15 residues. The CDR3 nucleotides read TGTGCCAGCAGTCGTACGGGAGGGAGATTGCAGCCCCAGCATTTT. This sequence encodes CASSRTGGRLQPQHF.

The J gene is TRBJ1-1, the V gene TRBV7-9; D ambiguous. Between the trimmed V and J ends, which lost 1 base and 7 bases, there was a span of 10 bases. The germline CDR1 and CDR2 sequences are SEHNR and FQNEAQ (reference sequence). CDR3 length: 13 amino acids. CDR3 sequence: CASSLETVNEAFF. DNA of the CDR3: TGTGCCAGCAGCTTAGAAACAGTTAATGAAGCTTTCTTT.